The 22 T cell receptor beta chains reported below all come from one sample, sequenced in a study of control samples from healthy donors and cancer patients. This table comes from immunoSEQ multiplex PCR, and its TCRdb copy is limited to in-frame clones, with some not included. The sample includes 100,000 to 150,000 clones, roughly 87% of them seen just once. Sequencing used blood. All receptors derive from a man aged 40-55 years in good health.

This rearrangement joins TRBV11-2 to TRBJ2-1, with D perhaps TRBD2 (7 bases). The CDR3 loop spans 16 amino acids. V was shortened by 1 base and J by 4 bases, with 14 bases between the two germline ends. CDR1 SGHAT and CDR2 FQNNGV come from the germline V gene. The CDR3 DNA reads TGTGCCAGCAGCTTAGGGTTGCGGGGGCGATACAATGAGCAGTTCTTC. Encoded protein: CASSLGLRGRYNEQFF.

This clone was counted once. Other DNA sequences in this specimen translate into the identical CDR3. The chain couples TRBV7-9 to TRBJ2-1; D is perhaps TRBD1 or TRBD2 (5 bases each). There are 15 residues in the CDR3. Germline-derived CDR1 and CDR2 are SEHNR and FQNEAQ (reference sequence). Trimming shortened V by 2 bases and J by 1 base, and 9 bases separated the two germline ends. Here the CDR3 reads CASSLTGGSYNEQFF. In nucleotides, the CDR3 is TGTGCCAGCAGCTTAACAGGAGGTTCCTACAATGAGCAGTTCTTC. Combining the CDR3 with reference TRBV7-9 and TRBJ2-1 gives the whole variable domain DTGVSQNPRHKITKRGQNVTFRCDPISEHNRLYWYRQTLGQGPEFLTYFQNEAQLEKSRLLSDRFSAERPKGSFSTLEIQRTEQGDSAMYLCASSLTGGSYNEQFFGPGTRLTVL.

This clone was counted a few times. The sample carries other DNA sequences with the same CDR3. V is TRBV12-3 or TRBV12-4 and J is TRBJ1-1; D uncertain. The germline V and J ends were trimmed by 6 bases and 4 bases, with 6 bases remaining between them. This CDR3 has 11 amino acids. The CDR3 protein is CASRYGTEAFF. The CDR3 DNA sequence: TGTGCCAGCAGGTACGGCACTGAAGCTTTCTTT.

The chain recombines TRBV7-2 with TRBJ2-1; TRBD1 aligns across 8 bases. The CDR3 extends over 13 amino acids. Unmatched junction bases numbered 7, after V lost 1 base and J lost 14 bases. Germline V gene lookup returns CDR1 SGHTA and CDR2 FQGNSA. The CDR3 spells CASSLVQGQGKFF. CDR3 sequence (DNA): TGTGCCAGCAGCTTAGTTCAAGGACAGGGAAAGTTCTTC.

The chain is built from TRBV6-4 and TRBJ2-5; the D call may be TRBD1 or TRBD2 (5 bases each). The CDR3 contains 17 residues. Germline V CDR1 and CDR2: MRHNA, SNTAGT. The V end was cut by 2 bases, the J end by 1 base, with 17 bases between. The CDR3 loop reads CASSDPPRGGGQETQYF. CDR3 DNA sequence: TGTGCCAGCAGTGACCCCCCCCGGGGCGGAGGCCAAGAGACCCAGTACTTC.

The chain combines TRBV12-3 or TRBV12-4 with TRBJ1-5; D not certain. Trimming cost V 5 bases and J 0 bases, with 5 bases left between them. The CDR3 contains 13 residues. The CDR3 DNA reads TGTGCCAGCAGTCCCGATAGCAATCAGCCCCAGCATTTT. This gives the protein CASSPDSNQPQHF.

The chain is built from TRBV10-1 and TRBJ2-5; no clear D gene. CDR1 is WNHNN and CDR2 is SYGVQD in the germline V gene (reference sequence). Between the trimmed V and J ends, which lost 3 bases and 5 bases, there was a span of 10 bases. CDR3 length: 13 residues. For the CDR3, the DNA is TGCGCCAGCAGTGACGGCAGTAGGGAGACCCAGTACTTC. It codes for CASSDGSRETQYF.

The chain couples TRBV5-1 to TRBJ2-5; a possible D gene is TRBD1 (7 bases). There are 16 residues in the CDR3. V was cut by 4 bases and J by 7 bases, with 23 bases left in between. CDR1 and CDR2 (germline): SGHRS, YFSETQ. The CDR3 protein is CASSTVSDREVGTQYF. The CDR3 DNA reads as TGCGCCAGCAGCACCGTTTCCGACAGGGAGGTAGGGACCCAGTACTTC.

Note on this clone: A read error may account for a junction end that differs from germline. V gene TRBV11-3 combines with J gene TRBJ1-3, with D perhaps TRBD1 (5 bases). The CDR3 runs 16 residues. Germline-derived CDR1 and CDR2 are SGHNT and YENEEA. CDR3 nucleotides: TGTGCCAGCAGCCTAGAGGGGTGGATCTCTGGAAACACCATATATTTT. Translated, it gives CASSLEGWISGNTIYF.

Worth noting for this clone: At one end the junction does not follow the germline gene, possibly because of a read error. The chain joins TRBV5-8 to TRBJ2-7, with D tentatively TRBD2 (5 bases). This CDR3 spans 12 amino acids. Germline V gene sequence: CDR1 SGHTS, CDR2 YDEGEE. CDR3 in amino acids: CAGSFGVYEQYF. DNA of the CDR3: TGTGCCGGCAGCTTCGGGGTCTACGAGCAGTACTTC.

J is TRBJ2-1 and V is TRBV19, with D maybe TRBD2 (6 bases). V lost 9 bases and J lost 4, with 13 bases in between. In germline, CDR1 is LNHDA, CDR2 SQIVND (reference sequence). CDR3 size: 13 residues. The CDR3 loop is CASRDLEYNEQFF. The CDR3 DNA reads TGTGCCAGCCGGGACTTAGAGTACAATGAGCAGTTCTTC.

This sequence joins TRBV18 and TRBJ2-2, with 8 bases lining up with TRBD1. In germline, CDR1 is KGHSH, CDR2 LQKENI. The CDR3 runs to 15 residues. The ends lost 3 bases at V and 5 bases at J; junction bases unmatched: 5. CDR3 loop: CASSPPGGPTGELFF. The CDR3 DNA reads as TGTGCCAGCTCACCCCCAGGGGGCCCAACCGGGGAGCTGTTTTTT.

The genes are TRBV18 and TRBJ2-5; D ambiguous. V lost 2 bases to trimming and J lost 5 bases, with 9 bases between them. This CDR3 has 13 residues. Germline values: CDR1 KGHSH, CDR2 LQKENI. DNA for the CDR3: TGTGCCAGCTCACCAAGTCAAGTTGAGACCCAGTACTTC. This encodes CASSPSQVETQYF.

The genes are TRBV4-3 and TRBJ1-2; D is unclear. The germline V gene has CDR1 LGHNA and CDR2 YSLEER. This CDR3 has 15 residues. V was cut by 0 bases and J by 2 bases, with 10 bases left in between. In DNA, the CDR3 is TGCGCCAGCAGCCAAGATCGCGGGCTGAACTATGGCTACACCTTC. It is translated as CASSQDRGLNYGYTF.

The chain combines TRBV30 with TRBJ1-1; no definite D call. This CDR3 has 13 residues. V lost 0 bases, J lost 2 bases, and 7 bases lay in between. CDR1 and CDR2 (germline): GTSNPN, SVGIG (reference sequence). CDR3 sequence reads: CAWSVADNTEAFF. CDR3 nucleotides: TGTGCCTGGAGTGTGGCAGACAACACTGAAGCTTTCTTT.

The chain employs TRBV21-1 and TRBJ1-4. TRBV21-1 is annotated as a pseudogene. The CDR3 consists of 13 residues. CDR3 nucleotides: TGTGCCAGCAGTAGTCGCCTTAATGAAAAACTGTTTTTT. Translated, it gives CASSSRLNEKLFF.

This sequence joins TRBV12-5 and TRBJ2-7; D may be TRBD1 (6 bases). Germline CDR1 and CDR2: LGHNT and FRNRAP. V was pared by 3 bases and J by 2 bases, with 17 bases between. The CDR3 runs to 16 residues. The CDR3 here is CASGFPDPTGTYEQYF. In DNA form, the CDR3 reads TGTGCTAGTGGTTTCCCCGATCCGACAGGTACCTACGAGCAGTACTTC.

The chain joins TRBV30 to TRBJ1-1; 7 bases are shared with TRBD1. The CDR3 runs to 13 residues. CDR1 and CDR2 (germline): GTSNPN, SVGIG (reference sequence). After removal of 7 bases from V and 6 bases from J, the junction contained 11 bases not matched to a gene. The chain's CDR3 is CAYSQGGLAEAFF. DNA of the CDR3: TGTGCCTACTCGCAGGGGGGTCTCGCTGAAGCTTTCTTT.

The V and J genes are TRBV5-6 and TRBJ2-2; 8 bases are a match to TRBD1. The germline V gene has CDR1 SGHDT and CDR2 YYEEEE. The CDR3 totals 16 residues. The trim removed 3 bases at V and 0 bases at J, leaving 4 bases unmatched. The CDR3 DNA sequence: TGTGCCAGCAGCTCCCCAGGGGGCGCGAACACCGGGGAGCTGTTTTTT. Protein sequence: CASSSPGGANTGELFF.

This chain uses TRBV5-4 with TRBJ2-6, with TRBD2 matching 9 bases. CDR1 is SGHNT, CDR2 YYREEE, per germline (reference sequence). The junction had 3 bases not matched to a gene; V was cut back by 4 bases and J by 1 base. The CDR3 sequence is 16 residues long. The CDR3 here is CASSSLAGSGANVLTF. The CDR3 nucleotides read TGTGCCAGCAGCAGTCTAGCGGGGTCTGGGGCCAACGTCCTGACTTTC.

Comments on this clone: One junction end disagrees with the germline gene, perhaps due to a read error. The V gene is TRBV18, the J gene TRBJ2-7, with D uncertain. The CDR3 covers 11 residues. Germline V gene lookup returns CDR1 KGHSH and CDR2 LQKENI. Here the CDR3 reads CASSLSDEQYF. In DNA, the CDR3 is TGTGCCAGCTCACTCTCCGACGAGCAGTACTTC.

This chain connects TRBV7-2 to TRBJ2-3; D remains unclear. The CDR3 has 13 amino acids. V dropped 5 bases and J dropped 8 bases, with 14 bases sitting between them. Germline CDR1 reads SGHTA; CDR2 reads FQGNSA. CDR3 nucleotides: TGTGCCAGCAGCCCCCAGGTAATAGGTACGCAGTATTTT. This sequence encodes CASSPQVIGTQYF. Full variable domain (remainder filled in from reference TRBV7-2 and TRBJ2-3): GAGVSQSPSNKVTEKGKDVELRCDPISGHTALYWYRQSLGQGLEFLIYFQGNSAPDKSGLPSDRFSAERTGGSVSTLTIQRTQQEDSAVYLCASSPQVIGTQYFGPGTRLTVL.